This note documents a single T cell receptor (beta chain) sequence. The antigen is undetermined. Patients had chemo-refractory metastatic non-small-cell lung cancer and received focal radiation plus CTLA-4 blockade that used ipilimumab. These data are taken from a study of radiotherapy plus CTLA-4 blockade in lung cancer. Study background: Objective responses occurred in 18% of patients; 25% to 35% had disease control. The study's findings and limits: TCR clones from tumors expanded in blood after radiotherapy plus ipilimumab.

This table comes from immunoSEQ multiplex PCR, and its TCRdb copy is limited to in-frame clones, with some not included. This table holds 85,000 to 90,000 clones, roughly 86% found once. This CDR3 comprises 14 residues. Germline V CDR1 and CDR2: LNHDA, SQIVND (reference sequence). Trimming removed 6 bases from V and 2 bases from J; junction bases left unmatched: 4. This clonotype was obtained from a human donor with non-small cell lung cancer that progressed on radiotherapy plus ipilimumab. The sequences come from peripheral blood, collected from a patient treated with radiotherapy plus ipilimumab. The chain combines TRBV19 with TRBJ1-2; 9 bases match TRBD1. The CDR3 bases are TGTGCCAGTAGGCCGGGACAGGGAAACTATGGCTACACCTTC. It codes for CASRPGQGNYGYTF.